Each of the 18 T cell receptor beta chains below was sequenced from the same sample in a study of blood T cell repertoires in COVID-19. Clones were read by immunoSEQ multiplex PCR, and TCRdb kept only the in-frame ones, dropping some. The table has 650,000 to 800,000 clones, over 80% seen once. The sequenced material came from peripheral blood. The receptors stem from a woman aged 18-30 years with acute or convalescent COVID-19.

The chain has TRBV6-2 or TRBV6-3 and TRBJ2-7, with D perhaps matching TRBD1 (6 bases). This CDR3 has 14 amino acids. Trimming removed 4 bases from V and 2 bases from J, with 12 bases in between. The germline gives CDR1 MNHEY, CDR2 SVGEGT. The CDR3 coding sequence is TGTGCCAGCAGTTCGCGGACAGAAGCCTACGAGCAGTACTTC. This encodes CASSSRTEAYEQYF.

As regards this clone: Other DNA sequences in the same sample also yield this CDR3. This chain joins TRBV19 and TRBJ1-5; the D is unclear. With 6 bases removed from V and 0 bases from J, the gap between germline ends came to 9 bases. This CDR3 has 14 amino acids. Germline CDR1 reads LNHDA; CDR2 reads SQIVND (reference sequence). CDR3 protein: CASSPPYSNQPQHF. The CDR3 region has the DNA TGTGCCAGTAGCCCTCCGTATAGCAATCAGCCCCAGCATTTT.

This rearrangement joins TRBV6-4 to TRBJ2-7; 8 positions agree with TRBD1. The V segment lost 5 bases and the J segment 4 bases; nucleotides outside the gene matches: 4. There are 13 residues in the CDR3. Looked up from germline, CDR1 is MRHNA and CDR2 is SNTAGT. CDR3 amino acids: CASSPGGNYEQYF. Here the CDR3 DNA reads TGTGCCAGCAGTCCAGGGGGCAATTACGAGCAGTACTTC.

This rearrangement joins TRBV5-6 to TRBJ2-7; 10 nucleotides line up with TRBD2. The CDR3 contains 15 residues. V lost 0 bases to trimming and J lost 3 bases; unmatched junction nucleotides: 3. The germline V gene encodes CDR1 SGHDT and CDR2 YYEEEE. The CDR3 DNA reads TGTGCCAGCAGCTTGGCACTAGCGGGGAACTACGAGCAGTACTTC. Its translation is CASSLALAGNYEQYF.

This rearrangement joins TRBV4-1 to TRBJ2-7; 7 nucleotides line up with TRBD1. Germline CDR1 reads MGHRA; CDR2 reads YSYEKL. The CDR3 consists of 13 residues. V lost 4 bases, J lost 6 bases, and 6 bases stayed unmatched. CDR3 sequence reads: CASSRLQGPEQYF. CDR3 nucleotide sequence: TGCGCCAGCAGCCGGCTACAGGGGCCCGAGCAGTACTTC.

Turning to this clone: The same CDR3 arises from other DNA sequences in this sample as well. The chain employs TRBV7-2 and TRBJ1-1, with D perhaps TRBD1 (5 bases). Germline assignment: CDR1 SGHTA and CDR2 FQGNSA. Trimming stripped 5 bases from V and 1 base from J, with 11 bases between. The CDR3 is 14 amino acids. The CDR3 loop reads CASSLGLRNTEAFF. CDR3 nucleotides: TGTGCCAGCAGCCTGGGACTTCGGAACACTGAAGCTTTCTTT.

This rearrangement joins TRBV5-1 to TRBJ2-1, with 7 positions matching TRBD2. Germline V CDR1 and CDR2: SGHRS, YFSETQ. CDR3 length: 15 amino acids. J was trimmed by 4 bases and V by 7 bases; bases with no gene match: 11. This CDR3 reads CASRTGTTEYNEQFF. As DNA, the CDR3 is TGCGCCAGCCGTACCGGGACTACAGAATACAATGAGCAGTTCTTC.

This chain uses TRBV6-5 with TRBJ2-2; D is perhaps TRBD1 (6 bases). The V gene's germline CDR1 is MNHEY and CDR2 SVGAGI. Trimming pared 2 bases from V and 7 bases from J, leaving 11 bases between. The CDR3 is 14 residues long. The CDR3 nucleotides read TGTGCCAGCAGTTACGAGGGGACAATCGGGGAGCTGTTTTTT. Translation gives CASSYEGTIGELFF.

Of note for this clone: The sample holds other DNA sequences that translate to the same CDR3. The chain uses TRBV7-9 and TRBJ1-1; 9 bases fit TRBD1. Unmatched junction bases numbered 4, after V lost 3 bases and J lost 5 bases. The V gene's germline CDR1 is SEHNR and CDR2 FQNEAQ (reference sequence). CDR3 length: 14 residues. CDR3 in DNA: TGTGCCAGCAGCTTCCGACAGGGGGGAACTGAAGCTTTCTTT. Protein sequence: CASSFRQGGTEAFF.

V gene TRBV19 combines with J gene TRBJ1-4; TRBD1 aligns across 9 bases. This CDR3 has 13 amino acids. J gave up 5 bases and V 7 bases, and 2 bases lay outside the gene matches. Per germline, CDR1 LNHDA and CDR2 SQIVND (reference sequence). The CDR3 coding sequence is TGTGCCAGTATTGACAGGGGGAATGAAAAACTGTTTTTT. Translating it yields CASIDRGNEKLFF.

The J gene is TRBJ1-2, the V gene TRBV9; TRBD1 might be the D (5 bases). Per germline, CDR1 SGDLS and CDR2 YYNGEE. V was clipped by 3 bases and J by 4 bases, with 19 bases between them. The length of the CDR3 is 16 residues. CDR3 nucleotides: TGTGCCAGCAGCGCAGAGGGGAGGACCGGATTCTATGGCTACACCTTC. It is translated as CASSAEGRTGFYGYTF.

This sequence joins TRBV27 and TRBJ2-1; D uncertain. The CDR3 runs to 15 residues. Germline V gene sequence: CDR1 MNHEY, CDR2 SMNVEV (reference sequence). Trimming shortened V by 6 bases and J by 1 base, and 13 bases separated the two germline ends. The CDR3 here is CASSPVPPSYNEQFF. CDR3 bases: TGTGCCAGCAGCCCCGTCCCCCCGTCCTACAATGAGCAGTTCTTC.

Comment on this clone: Distinct nucleotide sequences in the sample also encode this CDR3. The rearrangement links TRBV7-2 to TRBJ1-5; possible D gene TRBD1, 5 bases. Trimming stripped 1 base from V and 4 bases from J, with 8 bases between. The CDR3 extends over 14 amino acids. Germline lookup yields CDR1 SGHTA and CDR2 FQGNSA. CDR3 in amino acids: CASSLGQGNQPQHF. CDR3 DNA sequence: TGTGCCAGCAGCTTAGGGCAGGGTAATCAGCCCCAGCATTTT.

To note about this clone: Other DNA sequences of this sample code for an identical CDR3. The chain joins TRBV6-5 to TRBJ1-1; D is unresolved. V lost 0 bases to trimming and J lost 0 bases, with 8 bases between them. Germline CDR1 reads MNHEY; CDR2 reads SVGAGI. The CDR3 has 15 residues. CDR3 bases: TGTGCCAGCAGTTACTCGAGGGCCTTGAACACTGAAGCTTTCTTT. It specifies CASSYSRALNTEAFF.

This sequence joins TRBV7-2 and TRBJ1-1, with D tentatively TRBD1 (6 bases). The CDR3 runs 15 residues. CDR1 is SGHTA and CDR2 is FQGNSA in the germline V gene. V was cut by 5 bases and J by 7 bases, with 20 bases left in between. CDR3 residues: CASSVTRDRDNEAFF. In DNA, the CDR3 is TGTGCCAGCAGCGTAACCAGGGATAGGGACAATGAAGCTTTCTTT.

The chain is built from TRBV11-2 and TRBJ2-7; 9 positions match TRBD1. The length of the CDR3 is 17 residues. CDR1 and CDR2 from the germline V gene are SGHAT and FQNNGV. After removal of 4 bases from V and 4 bases from J, the junction contained 14 bases not matched to a gene. The CDR3 DNA sequence: TGTGCCAGCAGCTACCTTTCCGGCGACAGGGGGAATTACGAGCAGTACTTC. Translating it yields CASSYLSGDRGNYEQYF.

Points on this clone: Its ends do not fully match the called genes, so a read error is possible. The chain recombines TRBV6-2 or TRBV6-3 with TRBJ1-1; no clear D. CDR1 is MNHEY and CDR2 is SVGEGT in the germline V gene. CDR3 length: 17 amino acids. The CDR3 sequence: CASSLTRAVQSSTGAFF. For the CDR3, the DNA is TGTGCCAGCAGTTTGACGAGGGCAGTGCAGTCAAGTACTGGAGCTTTCTTT.

This clone appeared a single time. At one end the junction does not follow the germline gene, possibly because of a read error. CDR3: CASSQDTRGPAPF. Written as DNA, the CDR3 is TGCGCCAGCAGCCAAGATACACGAGGTCCAGCTCCTTTC. The chain couples TRBV4-1 to TRBJ2-7; D gene ambiguous. Per germline, CDR1 MGHRA and CDR2 YSYEKL. The CDR3 loop spans 13 amino acids.